A selection of T cell receptor beta chains follows, all from one sample in a study of blood T cell repertoires in COVID-19. Data came from immunoSEQ multiplex PCR; TCRdb stores just in-frame clones and leaves some out. The sample records some 320,000 clones, more than 70% being singletons. Sequenced: peripheral blood. These receptors were taken from a woman in her forties or fifties who had recovered from COVID-19. Both conserved end residues are part of each CDR3. D genes are given only for firm matches. Size tells how often a clone was seen (once, few, many) or the class of an expanded clone, and some rows leave it out.

d_gene: -
abundance: -
j_gene: TRBJ1-3
v_gene: TRBV14
CDR3nt: TGTGCCAGCAGCCTCTCGCTGACTGCTACGTACTCGGACACCATATATTTT
CDR3aa: CASSLSLTATYSDTIYF

d_gene: TRBD2
abundance: -
j_gene: TRBJ2-2
v_gene: TRBV3-1/TRBV3-2
CDR3nt: TGTGCCAGCAGCCGTGGACTAGCCTTCGGGGAGCTGTTTTTT
CDR3aa: CASSRGLAFGELFF

d_gene: TRBD2
abundance: once
j_gene: TRBJ2-2
v_gene: TRBV24-1
CDR3nt: TGTGCCACCAGTTTGGGACTAGGTAACACCGGGGAGCTGTTTTTT
CDR3aa: CATSLGLGNTGELFF

d_gene: TRBD2
abundance: -
j_gene: TRBJ2-7
v_gene: TRBV6-5
CDR3nt: TGTGCCAGCGGAGGCGGGGGGGCCTACGAGCAGTACTTC
CDR3aa: CASGGGGAYEQYF

d_gene: -
abundance: few
j_gene: TRBJ2-1
v_gene: TRBV5-1
CDR3nt: TGCGCCAGCAGCGCGGGGCACAATGAGCAGTTCTTC
CDR3aa: CASSAGHNEQFF

d_gene: -
abundance: -
j_gene: TRBJ2-2
v_gene: TRBV30
CDR3nt: TGTGCAGCGGGCACCGGGGAGCTGTTTTTT
CDR3aa: CAAGTGELFF

d_gene: -
abundance: -
j_gene: TRBJ2-7
v_gene: TRBV7-2
CDR3nt: TGTGCCAGCAGCTTAGTTAGCTCGGCGGTTCAGGAGCAGTACTTC
CDR3aa: CASSLVSSAVQEQYF

d_gene: -
abundance: -
j_gene: TRBJ2-1
v_gene: TRBV12-3/TRBV12-4
CDR3nt: TGTGCCAGCAGTTCCGGGACAAACAATGAGCAGTTCTTC
CDR3aa: CASSSGTNNEQFF

d_gene: TRBD1
abundance: few
j_gene: TRBJ1-1
v_gene: TRBV4-1
CDR3nt: TGCGCCAGCAGCCTAGACCGGACAGGTAATGGAGCTTTCTTT
CDR3aa: CASSLDRTGNGAFF

d_gene: TRBD2
abundance: -
j_gene: TRBJ2-1
v_gene: TRBV3-1/TRBV3-2
CDR3nt: TGTGCCAGCAGCCAAGATAGGCTAGCGGAAAACAATGAGCAGTTCTTC
CDR3aa: CASSQDRLAENNEQFF

d_gene: TRBD2
abundance: -
j_gene: TRBJ2-7
v_gene: TRBV18
CDR3nt: TGTGCCAGCTCACCCCGGCAGGGACTAGCAGAGCAGTACTTC
CDR3aa: CASSPRQGLAEQYF

d_gene: TRBD1
abundance: -
j_gene: TRBJ1-1
v_gene: TRBV2
CDR3nt: TGTGCCAGCAGTGAACTGGGACAGGGGAACACTGAAGCTTTCTTT
CDR3aa: CASSELGQGNTEAFF

d_gene: -
abundance: -
j_gene: TRBJ1-1
v_gene: TRBV19
CDR3nt: TGTGCCAGTAGTGGACAGATGAACACTGAAGCTTTCTTT
CDR3aa: CASSGQMNTEAFF

d_gene: -
abundance: once
j_gene: TRBJ1-1
v_gene: TRBV30
CDR3nt: TGTGCCTGGAATTCAGGGCTCACTGAAGCTTTCTTT
CDR3aa: CAWNSGLTEAFF

d_gene: -
abundance: -
j_gene: TRBJ2-7
v_gene: TRBV3-1/TRBV3-2
CDR3nt: TGTGCCAGCAGCCAAGGGCTCGAGCAGTACTTC
CDR3aa: CASSQGLEQYF

d_gene: TRBD1
abundance: -
j_gene: TRBJ2-1
v_gene: TRBV4-3
CDR3nt: TGCGCCAGCAGCCAAGATGGGACAGATGACAATGAGCAGTTCTTC
CDR3aa: CASSQDGTDDNEQFF

d_gene: TRBD1
abundance: once
j_gene: TRBJ1-5
v_gene: TRBV27
CDR3nt: TGTGCCAGCAGTGGTCTGGACAGGGTTAATCAGCCCCAGCATTTT
CDR3aa: CASSGLDRVNQPQHF

d_gene: TRBD1
abundance: -
j_gene: TRBJ2-7
v_gene: TRBV7-2
CDR3nt: TGTGCCAGCAGGAAGGGACAGGAGCGCTACGAGCAGTACTTC
CDR3aa: CASRKGQERYEQYF

d_gene: -
abundance: -
j_gene: TRBJ2-5
v_gene: TRBV12-3/TRBV12-4
CDR3nt: TGTGCCAGCAGCACAGGGTCACAAGAGACCCAGTACTTC
CDR3aa: CASSTGSQETQYF

d_gene: TRBD1
abundance: -
j_gene: TRBJ1-4
v_gene: TRBV28
CDR3nt: TGTGCCAGCACCAAACCGGGACAGGGTAATGAAAAACTGTTTTTT
CDR3aa: CASTKPGQGNEKLFF

d_gene: TRBD2
abundance: -
j_gene: TRBJ2-3
v_gene: TRBV5-6
CDR3nt: TGTGCCAGCAGCCCTGGAGTAGCGGGGTACCTGTACGCAGATACGCAGTATTTT
CDR3aa: CASSPGVAGYLYADTQYF

d_gene: -
abundance: -
j_gene: TRBJ1-2
v_gene: TRBV28
CDR3nt: TGTGCCAGCAGCGAACAAACGAACTATGGCTACACCTTC
CDR3aa: CASSEQTNYGYTF

d_gene: -
abundance: few
j_gene: TRBJ1-2
v_gene: TRBV4-3
CDR3nt: TGCGCCAGCAGCCAAGATCGGGACACGTCGTACTATGGCTACACCTTC
CDR3aa: CASSQDRDTSYYGYTF